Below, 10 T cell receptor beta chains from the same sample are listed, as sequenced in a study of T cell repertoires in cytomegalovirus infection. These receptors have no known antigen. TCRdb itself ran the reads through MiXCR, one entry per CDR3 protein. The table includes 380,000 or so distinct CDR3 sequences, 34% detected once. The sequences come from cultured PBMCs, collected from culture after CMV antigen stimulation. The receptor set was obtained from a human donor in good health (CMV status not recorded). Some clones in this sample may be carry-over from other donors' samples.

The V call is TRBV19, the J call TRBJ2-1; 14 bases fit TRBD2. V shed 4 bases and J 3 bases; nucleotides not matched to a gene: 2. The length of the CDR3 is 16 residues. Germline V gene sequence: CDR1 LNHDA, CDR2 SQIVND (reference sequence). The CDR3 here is CASSKGTSGSYNEQFF. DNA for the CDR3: TGTGCCAGTAGTAAAGGGACTAGCGGGAGCTACAATGAGCAGTTCTTC.

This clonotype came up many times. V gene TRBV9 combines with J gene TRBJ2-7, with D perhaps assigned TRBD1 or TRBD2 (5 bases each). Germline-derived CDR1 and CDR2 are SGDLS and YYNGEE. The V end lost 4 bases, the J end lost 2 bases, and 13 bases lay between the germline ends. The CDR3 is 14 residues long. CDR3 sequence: CASSPRDGPYEQYF. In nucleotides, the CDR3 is TGTGCCAGCAGCCCTCGGGACGGACCCTACGAGCAGTACTTC.

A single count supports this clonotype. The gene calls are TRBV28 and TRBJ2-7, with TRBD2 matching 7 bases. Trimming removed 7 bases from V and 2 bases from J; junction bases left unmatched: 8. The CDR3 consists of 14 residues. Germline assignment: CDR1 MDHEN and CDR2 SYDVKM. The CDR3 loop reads CASTLGGKPYEQYF. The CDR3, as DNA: TGTGCCAGCACCCTGGGGGGGAAACCCTACGAGCAGTACTTC.

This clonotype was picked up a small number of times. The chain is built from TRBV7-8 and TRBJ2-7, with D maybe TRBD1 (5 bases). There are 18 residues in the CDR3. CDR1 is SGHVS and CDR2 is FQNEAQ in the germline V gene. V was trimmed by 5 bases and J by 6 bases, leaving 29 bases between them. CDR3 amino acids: CASSGRTPALLGAREQYV. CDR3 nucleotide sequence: TGTGCCAGCAGCGGTCGGACACCCGCCCTTTTAGGGGCTCGCGAGCAGTACGTC.

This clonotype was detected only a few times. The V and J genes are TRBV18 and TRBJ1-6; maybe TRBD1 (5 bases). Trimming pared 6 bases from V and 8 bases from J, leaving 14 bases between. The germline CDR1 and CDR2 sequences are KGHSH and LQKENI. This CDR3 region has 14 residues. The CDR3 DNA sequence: TGTGCCAGCTCCCAGGGCCTCGGGGATTCACCCCTCCACTTT. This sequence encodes CASSQGLGDSPLHF.

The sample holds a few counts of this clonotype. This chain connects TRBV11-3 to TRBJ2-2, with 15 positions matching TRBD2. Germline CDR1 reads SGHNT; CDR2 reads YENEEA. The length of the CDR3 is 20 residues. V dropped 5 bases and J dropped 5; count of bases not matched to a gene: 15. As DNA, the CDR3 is TGTGCCAGCAGCACTGGGACTAGCGGGAGGCTCTCATGGTTGACCGGGGAGCTGTTTTTT. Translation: CASSTGTSGRLSWLTGELFF.

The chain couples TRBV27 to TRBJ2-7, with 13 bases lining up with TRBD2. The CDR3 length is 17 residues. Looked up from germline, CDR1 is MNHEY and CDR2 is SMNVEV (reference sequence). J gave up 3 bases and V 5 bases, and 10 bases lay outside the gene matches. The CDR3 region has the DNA TGTGCCAGCAGTCCCCCCCGACTAGCGGGGGGCTACTACGAGCAGTACTTC. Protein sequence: CASSPPRLAGGYYEQYF.

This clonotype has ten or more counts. The CDR3, as DNA: TGTGCCAGTAGTATAGGGACAGGGGGCACTGAAGCTTTCTTT. The encoded protein is CASSIGTGGTEAFF. The chain is built from TRBV19 and TRBJ1-1, with 10 nucleotides matching TRBD1. CDR1 is LNHDA and CDR2 is SQIVND in the germline V gene (reference sequence). The CDR3 sequence is 14 residues long. V trimming: 1 base; J trimming: 4 bases; junction bases outside the gene matches: 0.

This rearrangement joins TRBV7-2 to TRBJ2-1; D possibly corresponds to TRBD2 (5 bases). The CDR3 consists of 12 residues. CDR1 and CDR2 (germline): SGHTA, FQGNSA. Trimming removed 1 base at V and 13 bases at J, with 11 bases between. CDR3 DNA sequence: TGTGCCAGCAGCTTAGGGCGCGGGCCACAGTTCTTC. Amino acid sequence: CASSLGRGPQFF.

The CDR3 sequence: CAISESEGSHEQFF. The CDR3 DNA follows: TGTGCCATCAGTGAGTCAGAGGGGTCCCATGAGCAGTTCTTC. This chain connects TRBV10-3 to TRBJ2-1; D possibly matches TRBD1 or TRBD2 (5 bases each). Germline assignment: CDR1 ENHRY and CDR2 SYGVKD. There are 14 residues in the CDR3. Trimming took 0 bases from V and 8 from J, leaving 11 bases between them.